The subject of this entry is one T cell receptor beta chain. What it binds is unknown. PCR amplification relied on 60 Vbeta primers (plus 13 Jbeta primers). Some clones are missing from TCRdb's copy, which holds only in-frame ones; the method was immunoSEQ multiplex PCR. Altogether 130,000 to 150,000 clones are present, over 70% being singletons, with the ten largest covering around 4.3%. This specimen comes from a study of cytomegalovirus exposure and HLA in healthy donors. Study results and caveats: As was reported, the HLA-A and HLA-B alleles of most subjects were accurately predicted from TCR beta sequences. A later analysis associated roughly 15,000 TCR beta sequences with HLA alleles at a 0.05 false discovery rate. Researchers catalogued approximately 170 TCR beta chains as cytomegalovirus-associated.

In nominal health when sampled, donors likely had unrecorded immune exposures nonetheless. The clonotype was recovered from a middle-aged man in good health and CMV-seronegative. What was sequenced was PBMCs.

CDR3 residues: CASSPLAGTGGELFF. The CDR3 nucleotides read TGTGCCAGCAGCCCCCTGGCCGGGACTGGCGGGGAGCTGTTTTTT. The V gene is TRBV7-3, the J gene TRBJ2-2; a weak D match, TRBD2 (6 bases). Germline CDR1 reads SGHTA; CDR2 reads FQGTGA. Trimming took off 5 bases at V and 7 bases at J, with 17 bases between the two ends. The CDR3 is 15 residues long.